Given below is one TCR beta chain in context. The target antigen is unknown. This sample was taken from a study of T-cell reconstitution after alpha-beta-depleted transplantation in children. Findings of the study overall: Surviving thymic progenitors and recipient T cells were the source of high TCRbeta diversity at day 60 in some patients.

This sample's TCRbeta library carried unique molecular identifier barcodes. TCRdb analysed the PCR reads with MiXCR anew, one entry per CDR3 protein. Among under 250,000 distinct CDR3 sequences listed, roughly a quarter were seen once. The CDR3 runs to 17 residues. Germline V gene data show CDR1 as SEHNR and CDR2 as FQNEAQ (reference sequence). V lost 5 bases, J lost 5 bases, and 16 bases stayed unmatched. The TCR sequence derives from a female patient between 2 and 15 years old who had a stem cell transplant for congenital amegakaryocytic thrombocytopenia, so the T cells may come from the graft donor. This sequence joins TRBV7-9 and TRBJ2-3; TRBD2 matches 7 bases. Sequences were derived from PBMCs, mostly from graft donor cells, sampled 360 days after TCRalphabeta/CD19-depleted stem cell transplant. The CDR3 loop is CASSPPAGVGAGDTQYF. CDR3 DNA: TGTGCCAGCAGCCCCCCCGCGGGAGTCGGAGCCGGAGATACGCAGTATTTT.